This T cell receptor beta chain was found in a study of monozygotic twins with cystic fibrosis. Broader study findings: Age, concordance and disease severity did not associate with shared CDR3 numbers. Low clonality (median roughly 0.0095) suggested a mostly naive repertoire.

The table came from immunoSEQ multiplex PCR; TCRdb's copy has only in-frame clones and leaves some out. Among some 32,000 clones listed, just over 95% were seen once. A remark on this clone: Its target is not known.

In germline, CDR1 is SGDLS, CDR2 YYNGEE. CDR3 size: 13 residues. V was shortened by 4 bases and J by 7 bases, with 14 bases between the two germline ends. This rearrangement joins TRBV9 to TRBJ1-1; a weak D match, TRBD1 (5 bases). The material sequenced was blood. The receptor's source is a girl aged 2 to 10 with cystic fibrosis. The CDR3 protein is CASSRPGRIEAFF. In DNA, the CDR3 is TGTGCCAGCAGCCGCCCGGGGCGGATTGAAGCTTTCTTT.